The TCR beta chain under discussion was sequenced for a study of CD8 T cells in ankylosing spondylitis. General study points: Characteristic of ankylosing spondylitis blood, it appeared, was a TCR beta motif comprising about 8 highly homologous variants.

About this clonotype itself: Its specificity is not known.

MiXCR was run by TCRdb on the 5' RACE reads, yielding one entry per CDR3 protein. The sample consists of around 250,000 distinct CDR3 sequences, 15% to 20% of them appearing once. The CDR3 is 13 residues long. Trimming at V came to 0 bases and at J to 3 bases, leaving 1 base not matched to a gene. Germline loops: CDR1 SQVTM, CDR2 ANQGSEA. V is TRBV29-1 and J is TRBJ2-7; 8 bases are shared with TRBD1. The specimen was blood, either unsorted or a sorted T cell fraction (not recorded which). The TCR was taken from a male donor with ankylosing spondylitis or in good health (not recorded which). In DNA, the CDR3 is TGCAGCGTTGAAGATGGGACAGGCTACGAGCAGTACTTC. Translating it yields CSVEDGTGYEQYF.